These 19 T cell receptor beta chains came from one sample sequenced in a study of blood T cell repertoires in COVID-19. This table comes from immunoSEQ multiplex PCR, and its TCRdb copy is limited to in-frame clones, with some not included. The sample lists 200,000 to 300,000 clones, around 90% occurring once. Sequencing input: peripheral blood. The receptor set was obtained from a man aged 25-45 years with COVID-19, enrolled during active disease.

A single count supports this clone. V is TRBV28 and J is TRBJ2-7; 8 bases match TRBD2. The CDR3 is 14 residues long. The trim removed 7 bases at V and 3 bases at J, leaving 8 bases unmatched. The germline CDR1 and CDR2 sequences are MDHEN and SYDVKM. The CDR3 nucleotides read TGTGCCAGCACCATCCCCGGGACTAGCTACGAGCAGTACTTC. It is translated as CASTIPGTSYEQYF.

V gene TRBV7-9 combines with J gene TRBJ1-4; D is unclear. The germline V gene has CDR1 SEHNR and CDR2 FQNEAQ (reference sequence). The CDR3 has 13 residues. V gave up 1 base and J gave up 8 bases, with 8 bases separating them. CDR3 coding DNA: TGTGCCAGCAGCTTAGTTGGGCAGGAAAAACTGTTTTTT. Its protein product is CASSLVGQEKLFF.

The CDR3 DNA is TGTGCCAGCAGTTTAGGACAGGGTTCACCCCTCCACTTT. It specifies CASSLGQGSPLHF. The chain has TRBV12-3 or TRBV12-4 and TRBJ1-6; 7 bases are shared with TRBD1. V dropped 1 base and J dropped 9; count of bases not matched to a gene: 0. This CDR3 is 13 amino acids long.

The chain employs TRBV2 and TRBJ1-3; D is perhaps TRBD1 (6 bases). The CDR3 is 14 amino acids. In germline, CDR1 is SNHLY, CDR2 FYNNEI. Trimming removed 3 bases from V and 3 bases from J, with 9 bases in between. The CDR3 loop reads CASSEQGFGNTIYF. The CDR3 bases are TGTGCCAGCAGTGAGCAGGGGTTTGGAAACACCATATATTTT.

The V call is TRBV30, the J call TRBJ1-6; no definite D call. CDR3 length: 15 residues. The germline V and J ends were trimmed by 2 bases and 6 bases, with 14 bases remaining between them. Germline V lookup: CDR1 GTSNPN, CDR2 SVGIG (reference sequence). DNA of the CDR3: TGTGCCTGGAGTTATGAAGGGAGGTTTAATTCACCCCTCCACTTT. Its translation is CAWSYEGRFNSPLHF.

This clone was recorded a few times. The chain employs TRBV12-5 and TRBJ2-5; TRBD1 aligns across 10 bases. From germline, CDR1 is LGHNT and CDR2 FRNRAP. Trimming removed 11 bases from V and 2 bases from J; junction bases left unmatched: 5. The CDR3 is 13 residues long. This chain's CDR3 is CASGQGEQETQYF. DNA for the CDR3: TGTGCTTCAGGACAGGGGGAACAAGAGACCCAGTACTTC.

The chain joins TRBV7-3 to TRBJ2-3, with 12 bases lining up with TRBD2. This CDR3 has 22 amino acids. J was trimmed by 0 bases and V by 7 bases; bases with no gene match: 23. Germline lookup yields CDR1 SGHTA and CDR2 FQGTGA. DNA of the CDR3: TGTGCCAGCATCCTTCCCGGGGGGGGACTAGCGGGTTCACGCCCTAGCACAGATACGCAGTATTTT. Encoded protein: CASILPGGGLAGSRPSTDTQYF.

The V call is TRBV2, the J call TRBJ1-6, with 10 bases lining up with TRBD1. V shed 1 base, J shed 10 bases, and the junction held 4 bases outside the gene matches. This CDR3 has 15 residues. From germline, CDR1 is SNHLY and CDR2 FYNNEI. CDR3 DNA: TGTGCCAGCAGTGAAGAGACAGGGGGCAAATCACCCCTCCACTTT. This encodes CASSEETGGKSPLHF.

V usage is TRBV4-1 and J usage is TRBJ1-2; the match to TRBD1 covers 12 bases. The V gene end was trimmed by 1 base and the J gene end by 8 bases; junction bases not matched to a gene: 5. Germline loops: CDR1 MGHRA, CDR2 YSYEKL. The CDR3 covers 15 residues. CDR3 sequence reads: CASSQGGQGAGGYTF. The CDR3, as DNA: TGCGCCAGCAGCCAAGGGGGACAGGGGGCTGGGGGCTACACCTTC.

The gene calls are TRBV9 and TRBJ2-1, with 8 bases matching TRBD2. The V segment lost 0 bases and the J segment 8 bases; nucleotides outside the gene matches: 4. CDR1 SGDLS and CDR2 YYNGEE come from the germline V gene. The CDR3 runs to 14 residues. The chain's CDR3 is CASSVGGGLYEQFF. CDR3 coding DNA: TGTGCCAGCAGCGTAGGCGGGGGGCTCTATGAGCAGTTCTTC.

The chain joins TRBV2 to TRBJ1-6; TRBD1 matches 7 bases. The CDR3 length is 15 residues. Trimming removed 1 base from V and 6 bases from J; junction bases left unmatched: 3. In germline, CDR1 is SNHLY, CDR2 FYNNEI. CDR3 amino acids: CASSEEGAFNSPLHF. The CDR3 coding sequence is TGTGCCAGCAGTGAAGAGGGGGCATTTAATTCACCCCTCCACTTT.

The chain combines TRBV3-1 (or the pseudogene TRBV3-2) with TRBJ1-3; 7 bases map to TRBD1. Germline V gene data show CDR1 as LGHDT and CDR2 as YNNKEL (reference sequence). The CDR3 length is 15 residues. V dropped 5 bases and J dropped 0; count of bases not matched to a gene: 4. The CDR3 here is CASSSGQISGNTIYF. The DNA of the CDR3 is TGTGCCAGCAGCTCGGGACAGATCTCTGGAAACACCATATATTTT.

The chain is built from TRBV6-1 and TRBJ2-2, with D perhaps matching TRBD2 (6 bases). Trimming stripped 3 bases from V and 3 bases from J, with 11 bases between. The CDR3 sequence is 15 residues long. In germline, CDR1 is MNHNS, CDR2 SASEGT. CDR3 DNA: TGTGCCAGCAGTGAGGAGGGCCTCCACACCGGGGAGCTGTTTTTT. It is translated as CASSEEGLHTGELFF.

V gene TRBV2 combines with J gene TRBJ1-1; TRBD1 is a possible D gene (6 bases). V lost 8 bases and J 6 bases, leaving 19 bases between the germline ends. Germline V CDR1 and CDR2: SNHLY, FYNNEI. The CDR3 has 14 residues. The CDR3: CASVSRGGSSEAFF. The CDR3 DNA reads as TGTGCCAGCGTCTCGAGGGGGGGGTCTTCTGAAGCTTTCTTT.

This chain uses TRBV5-1 with TRBJ2-7, with D tentatively TRBD1 (5 bases). The CDR3 consists of 15 residues. V was pared by 2 bases and J by 7 bases, with 19 bases between. Per germline, CDR1 SGHRS and CDR2 YFSETQ. CDR3 nucleotides: TGCGCCAGCAGCTTTTCGCCTTTGACAGTTGGGGAGCAGTACTTC. Protein product: CASSFSPLTVGEQYF.

The chain couples TRBV12-3 or TRBV12-4 to TRBJ2-7; D uncertain. V gave up 1 base and J gave up 8 bases, with 12 bases separating them. The CDR3 covers 13 residues. The CDR3 DNA follows: TGTGCCAGCAGTTTAGTCCTAGGTACGAAGCAGTACTTC. Residues: CASSLVLGTKQYF.

This clone came up once. The genes are TRBV5-4 and TRBJ1-1; D possibly corresponds to TRBD1 (5 bases). Trimming took 5 bases from V and 3 from J, leaving 23 bases between them. The V gene's germline CDR1 is SGHNT and CDR2 YYREEE (reference sequence). CDR3 length: 17 amino acids. CDR3 nucleotides: TGTGCCAGCAGACCGACGCGGGAAGGGGCGCGTGACACTGAAGCTTTCTTT. Residues: CASRPTREGARDTEAFF.

The rearrangement joins TRBV29-1 to TRBJ1-4, with D unclear. The CDR3 length is 12 residues. The germline V gene encodes CDR1 SQVTM and CDR2 ANQGSEA. Trimming took 4 bases from V and 5 from J, leaving 8 bases between them. The CDR3 sequence: CSVVEPNEKLFF. Written as DNA, the CDR3 is TGCAGCGTTGTGGAGCCGAATGAAAAACTGTTTTTT.

This rearrangement joins TRBV7-2 to TRBJ1-1, with 9 positions matching TRBD1. CDR3 size: 17 residues. The germline V gene encodes CDR1 SGHTA and CDR2 FQGNSA. V lost 5 bases and J lost 2; bases outside the gene matches: 12. The CDR3 protein is CASSPGPGQGKNTEAFF. For the CDR3, the DNA is TGTGCCAGCAGCCCGGGACCGGGACAGGGCAAAAACACTGAAGCTTTCTTT.